Only one count was recorded for the clone carrying this T cell receptor (beta chain). Its antigen is unknown. The sample belongs to a study of cytomegalovirus exposure and HLA in healthy donors. Study in general: An earlier analysis found under 130 million unique TCR beta sequences from around 180 million T cells. Inside one of the first data releases sat about 85 million unique TCRs taken from HLA-typed donors.

V lost 3 bases and J lost 7; bases outside the gene matches: 4. The CDR3 runs to 13 residues. Germline-derived CDR1 and CDR2 are MNHEY and SMNVEV (reference sequence). Study-wide results and limits: The sole available immune exposure information was CMV serostatus.

PCR amplification relied on 60 Vbeta primers (plus 13 Jbeta primers). Only in-frame clones appear in the TCRdb table, and some are missing; sequencing was by immunoSEQ multiplex PCR. The sample has more than 130,000 clones, 60% to 80% seen once. The TCR was taken from a male donor in good health and CMV-seronegative. The specimen sequenced was PBMCs. The genes are TRBV27 and TRBJ1-2; TRBD1 matches 8 bases. This CDR3 is CASSFRGRGGYTF. In DNA form, the CDR3 reads TGTGCCAGCAGTTTCAGGGGGCGAGGTGGCTACACCTTC.